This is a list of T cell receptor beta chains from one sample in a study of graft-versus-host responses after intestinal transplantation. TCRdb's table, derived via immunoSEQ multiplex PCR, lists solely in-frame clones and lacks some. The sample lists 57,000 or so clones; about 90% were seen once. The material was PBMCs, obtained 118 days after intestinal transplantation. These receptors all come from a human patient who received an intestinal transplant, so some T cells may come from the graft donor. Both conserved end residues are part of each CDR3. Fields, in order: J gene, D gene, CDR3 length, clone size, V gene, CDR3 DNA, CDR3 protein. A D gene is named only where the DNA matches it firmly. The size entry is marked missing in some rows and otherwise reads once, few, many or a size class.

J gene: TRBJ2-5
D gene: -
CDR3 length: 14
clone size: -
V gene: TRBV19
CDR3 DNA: TGTGCCAGTAGTATAGGGGGCTCAGCAGAGACCCAGTACTTC
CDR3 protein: CASSIGGSAETQYF

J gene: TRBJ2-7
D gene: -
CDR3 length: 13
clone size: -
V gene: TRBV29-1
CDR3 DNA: TGCAGCGCTGCCGGGGGGCCACCCTACGAGCAGTACTTC
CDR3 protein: CSAAGGPPYEQYF

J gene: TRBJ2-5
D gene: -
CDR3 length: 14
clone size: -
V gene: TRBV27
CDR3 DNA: TGTGCCAGCGCACTGGGGGTCTTAGAAAAGACCCAGTACTTC
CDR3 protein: CASALGVLEKTQYF

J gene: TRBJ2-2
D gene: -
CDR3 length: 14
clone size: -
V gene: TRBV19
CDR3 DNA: TGTGCCAGTAGTATGAAATGGCTGACCGGGGAGCTGTTTTTT
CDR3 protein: CASSMKWLTGELFF

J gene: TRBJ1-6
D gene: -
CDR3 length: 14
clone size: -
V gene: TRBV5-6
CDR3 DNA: TGTGCCAGCAGCTTGGGGGAAGGGAATTCACCCCTCCACTTT
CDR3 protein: CASSLGEGNSPLHF

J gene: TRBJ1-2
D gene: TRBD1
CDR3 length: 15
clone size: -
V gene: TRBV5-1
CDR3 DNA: TGCGCCAGCAGCTTGGGTGGGACAGATGCCTATGGCTACACCTTC
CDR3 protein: CASSLGGTDAYGYTF

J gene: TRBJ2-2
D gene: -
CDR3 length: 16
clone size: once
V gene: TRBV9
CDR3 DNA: TGTGCCAGCAGCGTAGTTCCCGGGAGTGGGACCGGGGAGCTGTTTTTT
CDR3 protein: CASSVVPGSGTGELFF

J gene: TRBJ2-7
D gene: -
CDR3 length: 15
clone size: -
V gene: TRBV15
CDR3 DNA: TGTGCCACCAGCAGAGATCCCGGGGCCAACTACGAGCAGTACTTC
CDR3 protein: CATSRDPGANYEQYF

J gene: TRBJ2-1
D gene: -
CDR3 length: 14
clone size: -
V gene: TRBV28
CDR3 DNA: TGTGCCAGCAGGGACGGGGGTCTGACATACGAGCAGTTCTTC
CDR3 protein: CASRDGGLTYEQFF

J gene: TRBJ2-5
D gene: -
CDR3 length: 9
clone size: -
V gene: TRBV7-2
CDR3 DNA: TGTGCCAGCTGGGAGACCCAGTACTTC
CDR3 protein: CASWETQYF

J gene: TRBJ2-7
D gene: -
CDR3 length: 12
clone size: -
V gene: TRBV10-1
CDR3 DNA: TGCGCCAGCAGTGAGCCCGGCTACGAGCAGTACTTC
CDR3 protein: CASSEPGYEQYF

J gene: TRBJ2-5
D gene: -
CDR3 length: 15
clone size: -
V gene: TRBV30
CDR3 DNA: TGTGCCTGGAGTGTTCTCAGGGTGGGGCAAGAGACCCAGTACTTC
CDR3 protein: CAWSVLRVGQETQYF

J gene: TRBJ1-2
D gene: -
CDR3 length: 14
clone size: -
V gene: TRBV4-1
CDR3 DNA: TGTGCCAGCAGCCCTCGGACGATTAACTATGGCTACACCTTC
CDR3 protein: CASSPRTINYGYTF